This TCR beta chain is drawn from a study of T cell repertoires in cytomegalovirus infection. The overall study: Public TCR beta signature analysis indicated the presence of both CMV infection and matching HLA type. Whole-study findings and limits: The cumulative frequency of public TCR beta families identified carriers of CMV plus the relevant HLA. HLA-C-restricted CMV clonotypes gave the most frequent clonotype in two of eight donors.

This clonotype turned up a few times. Its target is not known. TCRdb re-analysed the reads in MiXCR, keeping a single row per CDR3 protein. Here the sample spans around 530,000 distinct CDR3 sequences, less than 30% being singletons. Sequencing was carried out using PBMCs. The sequence derives from a human donor in good health (CMV status not recorded). Some clones in this sample may be carry-over from other donors' samples.

The CDR3 coding sequence is TGTGCCATCCACCAGCGGGAAGGGGCCGGGGAGCTGTTTTTT. Its translation is CAIHQREGAGELFF. V gene TRBV10-3 combines with J gene TRBJ2-2; 7 bases map to TRBD2. CDR3 length: 14 residues. With V trimmed by 8 bases and J by 6 bases, 9 bases remained unmatched. CDR1 ENHRY and CDR2 SYGVKD come from the germline V gene.